The clone carrying this TCR beta chain was detected only a few times. The antigen is unknown. This specimen comes from a study of T-cell memory formation after mild COVID-19. Study findings and constraints: Most CD4+ clones that shrank were in CM and EM, while CD8+ ones turned up in EMRA.

Each CDR3 protein is one row after TCRdb ran MiXCR on the 5' RACE reads. Of some 130,000 distinct CDR3 sequences detected, approximately 25% appear once; the ten largest clones hold roughly 25%. There are 13 residues in the CDR3. Losses at the gene ends were 6 bases for V and 4 bases for J; bases not matched to a gene: 5. The V and J genes are TRBV12-3 or TRBV12-4 and TRBJ1-2, with 7 bases identical to TRBD1. Sequenced sample: PBMCs or a T cell subset sorted from them (not recorded which). This TCR was recovered from an adult woman who had mild COVID-19 (a few samples of this study predate the infection). Cell type and time point are not known. The CDR3 loop reads CASSSDRSYGYTF. As DNA, the CDR3 is TGTGCCAGCAGCTCGGACAGGTCCTATGGCTACACCTTC.